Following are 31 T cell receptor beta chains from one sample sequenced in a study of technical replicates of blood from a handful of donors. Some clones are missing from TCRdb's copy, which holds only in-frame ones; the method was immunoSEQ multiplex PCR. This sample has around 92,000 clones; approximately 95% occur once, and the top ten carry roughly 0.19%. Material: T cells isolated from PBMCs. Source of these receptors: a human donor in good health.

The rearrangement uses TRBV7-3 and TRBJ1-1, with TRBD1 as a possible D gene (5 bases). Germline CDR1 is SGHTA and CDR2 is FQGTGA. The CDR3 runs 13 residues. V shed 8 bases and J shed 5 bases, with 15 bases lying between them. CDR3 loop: CASRVPGHTEAFF. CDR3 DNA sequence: TGTGCCAGCCGCGTGCCAGGGCATACTGAAGCTTTCTTT.

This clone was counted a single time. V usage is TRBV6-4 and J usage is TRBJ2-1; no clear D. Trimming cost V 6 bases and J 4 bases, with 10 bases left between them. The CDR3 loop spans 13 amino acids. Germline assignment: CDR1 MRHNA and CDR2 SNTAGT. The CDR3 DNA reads TGTGCCAGCAGCCCCTACTTATACAATGAGCAGTTCTTC. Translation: CASSPYLYNEQFF.

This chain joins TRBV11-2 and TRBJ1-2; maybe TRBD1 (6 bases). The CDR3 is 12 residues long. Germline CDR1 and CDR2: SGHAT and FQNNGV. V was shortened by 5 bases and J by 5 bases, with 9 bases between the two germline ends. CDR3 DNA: TGTGCCAGCAGCGGCAGGGGTTATGGCTACACCTTC. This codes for CASSGRGYGYTF.

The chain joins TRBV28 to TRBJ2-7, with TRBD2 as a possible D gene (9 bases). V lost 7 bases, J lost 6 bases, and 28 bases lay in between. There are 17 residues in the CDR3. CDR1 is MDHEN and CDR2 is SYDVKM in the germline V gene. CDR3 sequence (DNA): TGTGCCAGCACACCCAGGGGGCTAGCGGGATCTCTCTCCGAGCAGTACTTC. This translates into CASTPRGLAGSLSEQYF. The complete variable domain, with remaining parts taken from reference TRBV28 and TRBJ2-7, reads DVKVTQSSRYLVKRTGEKVFLECVQDMDHENMFWYRQDPGLGLRLIYFSYDVKMKEKGDIPEGYSVSREKKERFSLILESASTNQTSMYLCASTPRGLAGSLSEQYFGPGTRLTVT.

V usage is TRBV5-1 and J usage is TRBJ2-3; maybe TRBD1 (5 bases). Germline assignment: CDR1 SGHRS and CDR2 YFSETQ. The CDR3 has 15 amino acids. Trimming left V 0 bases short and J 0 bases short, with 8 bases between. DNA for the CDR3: TGCGCCAGCAGCTTGGGTGGGGCCAGCACAGATACGCAGTATTTT. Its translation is CASSLGGASTDTQYF. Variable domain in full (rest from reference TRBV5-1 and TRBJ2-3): KAGVTQTPRYLIKTRGQQVTLSCSPISGHRSVSWYQQTPGQGLQFLFEYFSETQRNKGNFPGRFSGRQFSNSRSEMNVSTLELGDSALYLCASSLGGASTDTQYFGPGTRLTVL.

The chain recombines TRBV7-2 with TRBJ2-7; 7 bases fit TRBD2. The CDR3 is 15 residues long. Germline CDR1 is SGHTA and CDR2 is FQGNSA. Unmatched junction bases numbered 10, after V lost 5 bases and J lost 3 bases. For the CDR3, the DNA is TGTGCCAGCAGCCAAACTACTAGCGCCTACTACGAGCAGTACTTC. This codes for CASSQTTSAYYEQYF.

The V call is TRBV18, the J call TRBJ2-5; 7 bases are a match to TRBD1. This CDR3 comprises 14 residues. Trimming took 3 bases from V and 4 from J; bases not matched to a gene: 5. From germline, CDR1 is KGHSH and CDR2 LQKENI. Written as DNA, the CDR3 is TGTGCCAGCTCACCCAACAGGGGTGGAGAGACCCAGTACTTC. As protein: CASSPNRGGETQYF.

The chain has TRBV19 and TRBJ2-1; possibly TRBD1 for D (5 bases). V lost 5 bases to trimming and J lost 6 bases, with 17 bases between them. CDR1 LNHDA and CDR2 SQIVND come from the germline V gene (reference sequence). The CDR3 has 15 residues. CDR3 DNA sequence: TGTGCCAGTAGTCCAAATACAGGTGGATTCAATGAGCAGTTCTTC. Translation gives CASSPNTGGFNEQFF. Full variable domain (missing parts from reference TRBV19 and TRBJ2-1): DGGITQSPKYLFRKEGQNVTLSCEQNLNHDAMYWYRQDPGQGLRLIYYSQIVNDFQKGDIAEGYSVSREKKESFPLTVTSAQKNPTAFYLCASSPNTGGFNEQFFGPGTRLTVL.

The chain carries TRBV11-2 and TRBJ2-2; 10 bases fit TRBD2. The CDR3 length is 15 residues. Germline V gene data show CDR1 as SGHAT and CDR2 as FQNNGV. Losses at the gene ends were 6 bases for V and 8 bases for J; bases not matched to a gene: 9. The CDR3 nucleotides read TGTGCCAGCAGGAAAGCGGGGGGGCCGTCAGGGGAGCTGTTTTTT. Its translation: CASRKAGGPSGELFF.

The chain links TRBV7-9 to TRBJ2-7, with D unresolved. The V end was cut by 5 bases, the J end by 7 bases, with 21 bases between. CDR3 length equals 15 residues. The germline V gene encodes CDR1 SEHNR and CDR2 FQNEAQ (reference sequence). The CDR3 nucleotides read TGTGCCAGCAGCCCAGCCGTTTACGGGTACCCGGAGCAGTACTTC. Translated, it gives CASSPAVYGYPEQYF.

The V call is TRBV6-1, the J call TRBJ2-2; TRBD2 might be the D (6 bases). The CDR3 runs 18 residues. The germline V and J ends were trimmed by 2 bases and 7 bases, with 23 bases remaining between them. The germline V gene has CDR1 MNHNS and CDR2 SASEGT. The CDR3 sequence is CASSERSSVLRSGGELFF. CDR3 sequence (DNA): TGTGCCAGCAGTGAACGCTCTAGCGTTTTAAGGTCAGGCGGGGAGCTGTTTTTT.

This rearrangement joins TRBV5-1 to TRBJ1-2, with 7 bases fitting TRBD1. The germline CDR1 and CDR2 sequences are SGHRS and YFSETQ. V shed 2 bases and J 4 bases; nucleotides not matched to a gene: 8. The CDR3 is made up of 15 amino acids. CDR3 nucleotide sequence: TGCGCCAGCAGCTTTTTGGACAGGACCTCCTATGGCTACACCTTC. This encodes CASSFLDRTSYGYTF.

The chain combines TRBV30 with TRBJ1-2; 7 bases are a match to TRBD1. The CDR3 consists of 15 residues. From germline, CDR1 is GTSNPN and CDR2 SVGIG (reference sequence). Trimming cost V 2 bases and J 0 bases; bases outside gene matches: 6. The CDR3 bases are TGTGCCTGGAGTCTTACGGGACAGCCTAACTATGGCTACACCTTC. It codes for CAWSLTGQPNYGYTF.

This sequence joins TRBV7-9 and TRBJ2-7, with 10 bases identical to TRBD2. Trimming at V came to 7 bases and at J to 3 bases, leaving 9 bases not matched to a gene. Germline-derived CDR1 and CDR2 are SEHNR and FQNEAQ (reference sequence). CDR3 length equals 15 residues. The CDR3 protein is CASIPLRLAGYEQYF. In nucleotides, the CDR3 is TGTGCCAGCATCCCTTTGAGACTAGCGGGCTACGAGCAGTACTTC.

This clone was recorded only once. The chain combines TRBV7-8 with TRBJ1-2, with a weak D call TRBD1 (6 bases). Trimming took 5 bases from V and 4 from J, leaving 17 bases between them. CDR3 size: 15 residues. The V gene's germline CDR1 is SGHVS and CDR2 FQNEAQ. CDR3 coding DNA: TGTGCCAGCAGCACAGGACAGTTAGGCAGCTATGGCTACACCTTC. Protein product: CASSTGQLGSYGYTF.

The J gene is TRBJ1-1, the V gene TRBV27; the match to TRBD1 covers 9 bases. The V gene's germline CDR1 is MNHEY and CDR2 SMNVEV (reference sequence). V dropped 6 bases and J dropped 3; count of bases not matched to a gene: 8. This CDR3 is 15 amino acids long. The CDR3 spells CASSPTTGGHTEAFF. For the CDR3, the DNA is TGTGCCAGCAGCCCTACCACAGGGGGCCACACTGAAGCTTTCTTT.

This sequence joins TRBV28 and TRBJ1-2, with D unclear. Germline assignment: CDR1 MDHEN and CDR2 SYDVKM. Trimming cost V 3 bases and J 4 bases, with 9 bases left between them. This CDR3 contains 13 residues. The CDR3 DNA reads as TGTGCCAGCAGTTTTTATAGTCCCTATGGCTACACCTTC. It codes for CASSFYSPYGYTF.

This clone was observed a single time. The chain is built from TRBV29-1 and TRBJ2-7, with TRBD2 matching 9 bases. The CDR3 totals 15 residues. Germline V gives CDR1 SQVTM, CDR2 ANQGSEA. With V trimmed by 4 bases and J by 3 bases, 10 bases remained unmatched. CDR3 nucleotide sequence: TGCAGCGTTGGGCCTAGCGGGAAGGCGGGCTACGAGCAGTACTTC. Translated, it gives CSVGPSGKAGYEQYF.

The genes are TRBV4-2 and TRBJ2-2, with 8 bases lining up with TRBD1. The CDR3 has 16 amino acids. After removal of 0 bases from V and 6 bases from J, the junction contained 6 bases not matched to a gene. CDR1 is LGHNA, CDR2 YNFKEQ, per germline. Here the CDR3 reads CASSQDRGLRSGELFF. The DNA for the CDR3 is TGTGCCAGCAGCCAAGACAGGGGGCTTAGGTCCGGGGAGCTGTTTTTT.

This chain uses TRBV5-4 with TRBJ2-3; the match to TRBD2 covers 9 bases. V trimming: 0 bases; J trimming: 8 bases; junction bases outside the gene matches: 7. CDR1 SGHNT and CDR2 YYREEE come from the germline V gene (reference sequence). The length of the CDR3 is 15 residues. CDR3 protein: CASSLVAGGPGTQYF. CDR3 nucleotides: TGTGCCAGCAGCTTGGTTGCGGGGGGGCCAGGTACGCAGTATTTT.

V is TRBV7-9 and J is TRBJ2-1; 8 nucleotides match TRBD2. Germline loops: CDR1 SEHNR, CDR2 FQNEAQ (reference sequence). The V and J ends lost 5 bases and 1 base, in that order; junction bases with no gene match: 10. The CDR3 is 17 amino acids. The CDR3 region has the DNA TGTGCCAGCAGCCGGGGTGGTGGCGGGGGGTCCTACAATGAGCAGTTCTTC. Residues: CASSRGGGGGSYNEQFF. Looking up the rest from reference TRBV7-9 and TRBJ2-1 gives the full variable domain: DTGVSQNPRHKITKRGQNVTFRCDPISEHNRLYWYRQTLGQGPEFLTYFQNEAQLEKSRLLSDRFSAERPKGSFSTLEIQRTEQGDSAMYLCASSRGGGGGSYNEQFFGPGTRLTVL.

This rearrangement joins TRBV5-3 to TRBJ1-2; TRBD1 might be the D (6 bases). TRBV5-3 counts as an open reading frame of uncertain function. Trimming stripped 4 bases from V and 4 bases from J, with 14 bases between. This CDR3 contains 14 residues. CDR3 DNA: TGTGCCAGAAGCAAACAGGGTCGAGCCTATGGCTACACCTTC. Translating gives CARSKQGRAYGYTF.

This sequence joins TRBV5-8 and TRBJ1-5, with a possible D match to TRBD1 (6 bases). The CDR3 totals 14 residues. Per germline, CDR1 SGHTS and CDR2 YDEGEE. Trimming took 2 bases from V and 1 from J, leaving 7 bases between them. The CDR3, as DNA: TGTGCCAGCAGCTTTAGGGGGAGCAATCAGCCCCAGCATTTT. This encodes CASSFRGSNQPQHF.

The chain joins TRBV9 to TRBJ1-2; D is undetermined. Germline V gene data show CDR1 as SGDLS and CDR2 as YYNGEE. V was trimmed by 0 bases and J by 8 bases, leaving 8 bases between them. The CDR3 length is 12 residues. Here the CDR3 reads CASSVGEGGYTF. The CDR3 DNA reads TGTGCCAGCAGCGTAGGGGAGGGAGGCTACACCTTC.

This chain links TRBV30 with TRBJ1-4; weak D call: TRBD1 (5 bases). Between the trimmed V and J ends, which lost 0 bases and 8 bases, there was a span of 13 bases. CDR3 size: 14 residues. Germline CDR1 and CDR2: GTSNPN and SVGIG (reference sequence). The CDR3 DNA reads TGTGCCTGGAGTGTATGGCGGGGGGGGGAAAAACTGTTTTTT. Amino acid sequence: CAWSVWRGGEKLFF.

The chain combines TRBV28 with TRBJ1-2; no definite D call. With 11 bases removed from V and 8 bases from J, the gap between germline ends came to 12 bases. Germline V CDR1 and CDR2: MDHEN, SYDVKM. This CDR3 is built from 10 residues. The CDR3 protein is CAAGHKGYTF. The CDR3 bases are TGTGCCGCAGGTCATAAAGGCTACACCTTC.

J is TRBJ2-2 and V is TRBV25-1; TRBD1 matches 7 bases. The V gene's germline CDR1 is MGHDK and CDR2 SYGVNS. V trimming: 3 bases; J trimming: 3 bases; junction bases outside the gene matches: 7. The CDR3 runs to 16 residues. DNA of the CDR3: TGTGCCAGCAGTGACCTCGACAGGGAGTACACCGGGGAGCTGTTTTTT. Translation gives CASSDLDREYTGELFF.

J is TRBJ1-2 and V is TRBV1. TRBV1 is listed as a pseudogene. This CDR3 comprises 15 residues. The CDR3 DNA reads TGCACCAGCAGCCGCGGGACCGACCTTAACTATGGCTACACCTTC. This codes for CTSSRGTDLNYGYTF.

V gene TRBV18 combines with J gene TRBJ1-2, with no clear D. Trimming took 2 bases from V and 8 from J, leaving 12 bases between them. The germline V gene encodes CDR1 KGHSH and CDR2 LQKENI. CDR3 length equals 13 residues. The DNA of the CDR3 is TGTGCCAGCTCACCAGAAGTAGTATTAGGCTACACCTTC. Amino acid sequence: CASSPEVVLGYTF. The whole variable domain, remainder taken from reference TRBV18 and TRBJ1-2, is NAGVMQNPRHLVRRRGQEARLRCSPMKGHSHVYWYRQLPEEGLKFMVYLQKENIIDESGMPKERFSAEFPKEGPSILRIQQVVRGDSAAYFCASSPEVVLGYTFGSGTRLTVV.

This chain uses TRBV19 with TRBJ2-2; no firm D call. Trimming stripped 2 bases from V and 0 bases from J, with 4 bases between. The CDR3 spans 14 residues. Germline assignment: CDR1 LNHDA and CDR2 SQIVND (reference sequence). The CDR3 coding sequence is TGTGCCAGTAGTATAATAACGAACACCGGGGAGCTGTTTTTT. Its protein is CASSIITNTGELFF.

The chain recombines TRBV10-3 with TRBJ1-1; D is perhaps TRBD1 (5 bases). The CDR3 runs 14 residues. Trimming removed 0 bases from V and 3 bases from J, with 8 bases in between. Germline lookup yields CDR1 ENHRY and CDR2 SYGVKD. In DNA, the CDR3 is TGTGCCATCAGTGAGTCGGGGGGGGACACTGAAGCTTTCTTT. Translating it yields CAISESGGDTEAFF.